This entry features one TCR beta chain sequence. What antigen it recognizes has not been identified. The cohort comprised hundreds of healthy bone marrow donors. At the time of sampling, all cohort members were nominally healthy, though unrecorded immune exposures were likely present. The donor was CMV seropositive and belonged to the group of 250 to 350 seropositive cohort members. Every donor gave a peripheral blood sample, and the peripheral blood mononuclear cells from that sample were used for TCR beta sequencing. Genomic DNA extraction from the blood cell samples was performed with the Qiagen DNeasy Blood Extraction Kit. The data stem from a study of cytomegalovirus exposure and HLA in healthy donors (TCRdb year 2017). As for the study more broadly: An earlier analysis of about 530 of the donors reported 276 Gb of sequence data and 90 million to 120 million unique TCR beta sequences obtained from around 170 million T cells. An earlier analysis of 450 to 750 of the donors used high-throughput TCR beta sequencing to judge whether each TCR beta V gene segment behaved as functional or pseudogenic. The study used immunosequencing to profile the T cell repertoires of more than 650 subjects and linked those repertoires to cytomegalovirus serostatus. To study patterns of TCR occurrence, a later analysis re-analyzed previously published TCR beta repertoires from around 700 donors and added high-resolution HLA genotyping. The later analysis used no new phenotypic data to find candidate immune exposures, relying instead on TCR beta sequences and their occurrence across donors. Every discovery cohort repertoire had been produced on one sequencing platform. The number of typed donors differed by locus: about 620-640 for A, B, C, DRB1 and DQB1; 500 to 550 for DQA1; around 580 for DPA1; and roughly 470 for DPB1. Roughly 5 DR-DQ haplotypes were treated as single units for association and clustering because of strong linkage in the cohort. Of the 350 to 450 genotyped donors, 70% to 90% were placed in the genetic ancestry cluster associated with self-reported Caucasian donors. Along with the approximately 620-subject first cohort, a separate validation cohort of approximately 110 different subjects was used. Donor age, sex, ethnicity and CMV serostatus were compiled alongside the repertoire data. An early release that covered roughly 600 HLA-typed donors contained approximately 300 gigabases of sequencing data and tens of millions of unique TCR sequences. Both class I and class II loci were covered by HLA typing, at four-digit resolution. To predict cytomegalovirus infection status, the study combined high-throughput TCR immunosequencing, statistical association of individual TCRs with disease status, and machine learning. Among some 400 genotyped donors of the cohort, an average of around 240,000 unique TCR beta nucleotide sequences were sequenced per donor, roughly 18% of them non-productive. Genome-wide SNP genotypes for about 65% of the 666 donors were used in a later genetic analysis, which treated that subset as a discovery cohort. The study aimed to test whether cataloging public T cell receptors could reveal signatures of past pathogen exposure. Overall results and qualifications from the work: In a later analysis, the rate of TCR association differed among HLA loci, with DRB1 alleles having the most associated TCRs and HLA-C alleles having the fewest. Immune exposure information for the cohort was limited to CMV serostatus. The presence/absence analyses assumed that sequencing depth was roughly uniform across donors, and that assumption may not be true. The study gave a list of about 160 TCR beta chains associated with cytomegalovirus. A later analysis found that most CMV-associated TCR beta chains appeared HLA-restricted, with HLA associations seemingly driven largely by CMV exposure. When HLA alleles, especially DR and DQ, strongly co-occurred, attributing TCR associations to individual alleles was difficult. The cohort was sequenced for TCR beta chains only, and without alpha or paired-chain data the features that could be detected were limited. In a later analysis, several top co-occurrence clusters were reported to appear linked to parvovirus B19, influenza, CMV and Epstein-Barr virus. A cluster of highly shared sequence variants was judged likely to be a technical artifact of the sequencing pipeline. A few of the identified cytomegalovirus-associated TCR beta chains were confirmed in vitro to be specific for cytomegalovirus antigens. A further reported finding was that TCR beta sequences accurately predicted the HLA-A and HLA-B alleles for most subjects in the first cohort. An earlier analysis of approximately 540 of the donors showed that most TCR beta V segments appeared in productive rearrangements either about 90% or about 30% of the time, which broadly matched IMGT annotations. Across donors, most TCR sequences were observed very rarely, whereas some public TCRs were present in many individuals. Because the 87-base-pair reads could not distinguish some IMGT-functional V segments, including TRBV6-2 and TRBV6-3, those segments were excluded. An association between a missense DCLRE1C variant and V-gene and J-gene trimming of TCR beta chains was found in a later genetic analysis and replicated in an independent cohort. Because HLA typing was missing for some donors at each locus, association tests included only the typed subset. According to a later genetic analysis, donors in an Asian-associated ancestry cluster had fewer N-insertions in productive TCRs than the approximately 700-donor mean. In a later analysis, 16,951 TCR beta sequences were associated with specific HLA alleles at a false discovery rate of 0.05. In a later analysis, HLA-associated TCR beta chains were found to be more clonally expanded and to have lower generation probabilities than equally common non-associated chains. In both the original and validation cohorts, the classifier was reported to diagnose cytomegalovirus status with high specificity and sensitivity. It was suggested by the authors that the approach could potentially be generalized to other disease states and immunological phenotypes. Correlated functional status among segregating V segments might be attributable to linkage disequilibrium, but an unknown experimental factor could not be ruled out. Because counts were too low, roughly 18 rarely observed V segments, including chromosome 9 orphons, were left out of the earlier analysis of approximately 580 of the donors.

Receptors were amplified or captured by the immunoSEQ multiplex PCR assay. A mixture of 60 forward primers for TCR Vbeta segments and 13 reverse primers for TCR Jbeta segments was used in the multiplex PCR. Amplification of the CDR3 region of rearranged TCR beta genes was performed with a multiplex PCR assay on genomic DNA. The amplified TCR beta libraries were sequenced on the Illumina HiSeq System as 87-base-pair reads. The paper's data handling went like this. A later analysis counted some 80 million unique TCR beta chains across the 600 to 850 repertoires, and some 12 million of these chains were shared by at least two donors. A nearest-neighbor algorithm error-corrected the raw reads and collapsed the reads into unique sequences, merging closely related sequences to remove PCR and sequencing errors. V, D and J gene segments were assigned by aligning CDR3 sequences to IMGT reference sequences. For a sequence to be retained, a match of at least six nucleotides was required to both a V gene segment and a J gene segment. Rearrangements were called productive when the CDR3 lacked stop codons and stayed in frame with V and J; all others were non-productive. CDR3 was defined according to IMGT convention as the region running from the second conserved V-encoded cysteine to the conserved J-encoded phenylalanine. The earlier analysis of about 610 of the donors excluded any sequence lacking an unambiguous match to a single V gene segment. An earlier analysis of a few hundred of the donors classified V segments as functional when productive rearrangements were above 56.7% and as segregating when the standard deviation between donors was above 5%. A statistical classification framework was developed to diagnose cytomegalovirus status using the catalog of TCR beta chain sequences. A later analysis assigned V and J genes by comparing TCR nucleotide sequences with IMGT/GENE-DB human TR gene sequences. The TCRdist pipeline was used in a later analysis to assign CDR3 sequences and most-parsimonious VDJ recombination scenarios. In a later analysis, each TCR beta chain was defined by its CDR3 amino acid sequence together with its V-gene family, and reads lacking a unique V-gene family were excluded. In a later analysis, 450 to 600 highly shared, low-generation-probability nucleotide sequences were removed to address suspected cross-contamination and a sequencing artifact. A later analysis calculated a clonal expansion index for each public chain from normalized within-repertoire ranks of inferred template counts. A later analysis computed generation probabilities with a VDJ recombination model fitted to out-of-frame rearrangements, and checked the results against IGoR. In a later analysis, TCR-TCR, TCR-HLA and TCR-CMV co-occurrence was scored with hypergeometric tests, and a repertoire-size bias correction was applied to TCR pairs. A later analysis estimated false discovery rates by permuting HLA or CMV assignments 20 times. In a later analysis, co-occurring TCRs were grouped with DBSCAN, and TCRdist sequence similarity was added when clustering was performed within HLA-allele-positive subsets. Co-occurrence clustering excluded repertoires with fewer than 30,000 or more than 120,000 public chains, plus five with anomalous nucleotide sharing. TCRdb obtained this table from immuneACCESS and retained in-frame rearrangements with V and J assigned. These tables miss some clones; where compared with another copy, unresolved V genes account for less than half of the shortfall, and the remainder is unexplained. For V, J and clone size, that table is used; D and trimming come from the DNA. The table for this sample shows over 200,000 clones. Of the sample, more than 0.75% falls within the top ten clones.

From the cysteine through the phenylalanine, the CDR3 covers 15 amino acids. The read is trimmed to its CDR3 DNA, 45 bases read in frame from base 1. The germline V gene provides CDR1 SGHRS and CDR2 YFSETQ. The V end gives up 4 bases and the J end 3 bases, leaving 6 bases in the junction not matched to a gene. This receptor was obtained from a woman aged 25 to 39 in good health and CMV-seropositive. This receptor chain uses TRBV5-1 and TRBJ2-7, and 11 junctional nucleotides match TRBD1. The material sequenced was PBMCs. The CDR3 amino acid sequence is: CASSIWTGGGYEQYF. Here is the DNA: TGCGCCAGCAGCATATGGACAGGGGGCGGCTACGAGCAGTACTTC.